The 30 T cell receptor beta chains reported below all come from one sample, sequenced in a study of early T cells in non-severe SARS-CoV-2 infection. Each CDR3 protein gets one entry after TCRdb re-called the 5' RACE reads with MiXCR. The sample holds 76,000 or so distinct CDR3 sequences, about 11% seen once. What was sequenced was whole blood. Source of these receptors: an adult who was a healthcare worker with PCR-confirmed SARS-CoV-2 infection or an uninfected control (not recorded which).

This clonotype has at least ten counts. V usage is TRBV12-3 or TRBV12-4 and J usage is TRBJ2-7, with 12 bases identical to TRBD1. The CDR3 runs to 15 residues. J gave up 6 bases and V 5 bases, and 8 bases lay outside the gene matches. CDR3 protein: CASSATGQGALEQYF. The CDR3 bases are TGTGCCAGCAGTGCCACGGGACAGGGGGCACTCGAGCAGTACTTC.

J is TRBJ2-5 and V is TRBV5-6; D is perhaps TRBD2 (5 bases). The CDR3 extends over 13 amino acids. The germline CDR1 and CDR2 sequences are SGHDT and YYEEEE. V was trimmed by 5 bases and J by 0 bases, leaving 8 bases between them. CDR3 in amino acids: CASRETNQETQYF. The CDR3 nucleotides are TGTGCCAGCAGGGAGACTAACCAAGAGACCCAGTACTTC. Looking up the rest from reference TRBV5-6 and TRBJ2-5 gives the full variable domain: DAGVTQSPTHLIKTRGQQVTLRCSPKSGHDTVSWYQQALGQGPQFIFQYYEEEERQRGNFPDRFSGHQFPNYSSELNVNALLLGDSALYLCASRETNQETQYFGPGTRLLVL.

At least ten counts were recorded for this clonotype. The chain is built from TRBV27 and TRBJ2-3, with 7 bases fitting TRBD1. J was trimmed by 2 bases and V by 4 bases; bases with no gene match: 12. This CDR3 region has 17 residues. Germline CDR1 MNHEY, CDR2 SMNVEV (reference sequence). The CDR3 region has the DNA TGTGCCAGCAGTTCACCTCCGACAGGGAAAAACACAGATACGCAGTATTTT. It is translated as CASSSPPTGKNTDTQYF.

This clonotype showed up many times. The DNA of the CDR3 is TGCGCCAGCAGCGCAGAGTTCTCCTACGAGCAGTACTTC. It specifies CASSAEFSYEQYF. The chain employs TRBV10-1 and TRBJ2-7; D not certain. The V gene's germline CDR1 is WNHNN and CDR2 SYGVQD (reference sequence). Trimming took off 6 bases at V and 0 bases at J, with 9 bases between the two ends. This CDR3 contains 13 residues.

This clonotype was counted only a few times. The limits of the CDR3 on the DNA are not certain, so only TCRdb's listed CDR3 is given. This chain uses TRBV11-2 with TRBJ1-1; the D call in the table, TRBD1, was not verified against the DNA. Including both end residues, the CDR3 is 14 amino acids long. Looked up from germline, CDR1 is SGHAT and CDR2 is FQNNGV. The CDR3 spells CASSLVGQGTEVFF.

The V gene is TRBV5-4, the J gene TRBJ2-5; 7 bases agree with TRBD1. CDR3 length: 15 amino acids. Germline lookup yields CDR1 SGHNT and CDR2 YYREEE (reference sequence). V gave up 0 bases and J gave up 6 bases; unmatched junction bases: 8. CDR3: CASSLVGQVKQTQYF. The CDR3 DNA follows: TGTGCCAGCAGCTTGGTTGGACAGGTAAAGCAGACCCAGTACTTC. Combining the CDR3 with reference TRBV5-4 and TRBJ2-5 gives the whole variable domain ETGVTQSPTHLIKTRGQQVTLRCSSQSGHNTVSWYQQALGQGPQFIFQYYREEENGRGNFPPRFSGLQFPNYSSELNVNALELDDSALYLCASSLVGQVKQTQYFGPGTRLLVL.

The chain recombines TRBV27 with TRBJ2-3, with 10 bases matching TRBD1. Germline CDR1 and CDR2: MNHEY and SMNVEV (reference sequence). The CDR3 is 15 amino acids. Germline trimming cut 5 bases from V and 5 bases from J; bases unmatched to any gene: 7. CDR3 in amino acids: CASSEGTGAKDTQYF. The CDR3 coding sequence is TGTGCCAGCAGTGAAGGGACAGGGGCTAAAGATACGCAGTATTTT.

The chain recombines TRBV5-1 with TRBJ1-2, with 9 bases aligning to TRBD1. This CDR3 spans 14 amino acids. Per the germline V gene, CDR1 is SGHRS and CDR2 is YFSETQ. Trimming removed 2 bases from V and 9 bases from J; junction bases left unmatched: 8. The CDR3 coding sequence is TGCGCCAGCAGCTTAAGCGACAGGGGGAGCAGCTACACCTTC. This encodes CASSLSDRGSSYTF.

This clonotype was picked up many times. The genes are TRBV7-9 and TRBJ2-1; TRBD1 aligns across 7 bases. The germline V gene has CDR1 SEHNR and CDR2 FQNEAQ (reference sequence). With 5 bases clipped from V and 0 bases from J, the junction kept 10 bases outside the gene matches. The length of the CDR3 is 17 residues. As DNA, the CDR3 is TGTGCCAGCAGCACCCCACCGGGACAGAGCTCCTACAATGAGCAGTTCTTC. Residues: CASSTPPGQSSYNEQFF.

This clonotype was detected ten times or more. The CDR3 loop reads CASSHAGQTTYEQYF. For the CDR3, the DNA is TGTGCCAGCAGCCACGCCGGGCAGACCACCTACGAGCAGTACTTC. V is TRBV5-4 and J is TRBJ2-7; D not resolved. The germline CDR1 and CDR2 sequences are SGHNT and YYREEE (reference sequence). The CDR3 consists of 15 residues. Between the trimmed V and J ends, which lost 4 bases and 2 bases, there was a span of 16 bases.

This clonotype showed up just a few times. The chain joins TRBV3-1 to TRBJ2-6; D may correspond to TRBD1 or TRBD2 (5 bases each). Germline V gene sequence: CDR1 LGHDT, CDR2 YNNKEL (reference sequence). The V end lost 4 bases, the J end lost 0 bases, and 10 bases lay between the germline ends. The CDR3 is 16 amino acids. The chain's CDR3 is CASSPGTHSGANVLTF. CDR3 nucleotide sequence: TGTGCCAGCAGCCCGGGGACCCACTCTGGGGCCAACGTCCTGACTTTC.

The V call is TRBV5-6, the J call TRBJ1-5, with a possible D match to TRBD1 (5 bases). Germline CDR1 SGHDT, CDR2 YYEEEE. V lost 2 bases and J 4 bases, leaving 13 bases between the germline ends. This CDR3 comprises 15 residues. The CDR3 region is CASSFQGWNNQPQHF. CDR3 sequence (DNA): TGTGCCAGCAGCTTCCAGGGCTGGAATAATCAGCCCCAGCATTTT.

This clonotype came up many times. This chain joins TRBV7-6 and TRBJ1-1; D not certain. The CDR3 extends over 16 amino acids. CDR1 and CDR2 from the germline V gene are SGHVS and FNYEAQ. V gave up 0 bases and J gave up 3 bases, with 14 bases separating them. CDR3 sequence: CASSLAVRASDTEAFF. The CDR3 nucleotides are TGTGCCAGCAGCTTAGCTGTTAGGGCTTCGGACACTGAAGCTTTCTTT.

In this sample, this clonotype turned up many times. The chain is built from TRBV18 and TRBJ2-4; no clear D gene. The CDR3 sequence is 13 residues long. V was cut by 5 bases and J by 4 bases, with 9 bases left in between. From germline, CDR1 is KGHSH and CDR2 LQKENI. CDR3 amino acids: CASSSDLKNIQYF. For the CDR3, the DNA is TGTGCCAGCTCATCCGACCTAAAAAACATTCAGTACTTC. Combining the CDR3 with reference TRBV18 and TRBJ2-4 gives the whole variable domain NAGVMQNPRHLVRRRGQEARLRCSPMKGHSHVYWYRQLPEEGLKFMVYLQKENIIDESGMPKERFSAEFPKEGPSILRIQQVVRGDSAAYFCASSSDLKNIQYFGAGTRLSVL.

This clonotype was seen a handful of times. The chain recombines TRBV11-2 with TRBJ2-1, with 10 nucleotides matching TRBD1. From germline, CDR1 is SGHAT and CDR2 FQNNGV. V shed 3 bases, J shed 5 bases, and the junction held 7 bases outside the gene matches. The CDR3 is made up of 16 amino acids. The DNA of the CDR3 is TGTGCCAGCAGCTTCAACCGGGACAGGGGAAACAATGAGCAGTTCTTC. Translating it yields CASSFNRDRGNNEQFF.

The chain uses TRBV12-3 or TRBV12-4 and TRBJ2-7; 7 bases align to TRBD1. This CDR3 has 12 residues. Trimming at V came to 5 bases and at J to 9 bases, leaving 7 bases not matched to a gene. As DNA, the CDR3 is TGTGCCAGCAGTAACAGGGGCGAACGGCAGTACTTC. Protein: CASSNRGERQYF.

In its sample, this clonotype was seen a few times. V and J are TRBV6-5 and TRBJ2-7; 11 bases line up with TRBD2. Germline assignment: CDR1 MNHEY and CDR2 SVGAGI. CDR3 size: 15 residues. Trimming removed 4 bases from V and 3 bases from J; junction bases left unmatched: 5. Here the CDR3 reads CASSSPGLADYEQYF. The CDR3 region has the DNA TGTGCCAGCAGTTCCCCGGGACTAGCGGACTACGAGCAGTACTTC.

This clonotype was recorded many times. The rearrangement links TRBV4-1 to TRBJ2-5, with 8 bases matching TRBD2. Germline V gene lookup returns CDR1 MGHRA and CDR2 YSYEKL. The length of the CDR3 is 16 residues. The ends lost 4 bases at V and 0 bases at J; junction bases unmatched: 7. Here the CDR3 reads CASSLRDSGNQETQYF. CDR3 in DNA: TGCGCCAGCAGCCTAAGGGATAGCGGGAACCAAGAGACCCAGTACTTC.

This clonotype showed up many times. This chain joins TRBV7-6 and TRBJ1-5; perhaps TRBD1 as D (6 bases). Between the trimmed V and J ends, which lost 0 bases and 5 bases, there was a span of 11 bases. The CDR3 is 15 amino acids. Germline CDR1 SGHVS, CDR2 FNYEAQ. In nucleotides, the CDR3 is TGTGCCAGCAGCTTAGCGCCGGGGGGCGATCAGCCCCAGCATTTT. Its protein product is CASSLAPGGDQPQHF.

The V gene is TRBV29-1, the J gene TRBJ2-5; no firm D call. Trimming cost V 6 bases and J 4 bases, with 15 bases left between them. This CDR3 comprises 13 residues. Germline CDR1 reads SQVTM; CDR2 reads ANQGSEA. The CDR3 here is CSVSILSPETQYF. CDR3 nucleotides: TGCAGCGTCTCCATTCTAAGCCCAGAGACCCAGTACTTC.

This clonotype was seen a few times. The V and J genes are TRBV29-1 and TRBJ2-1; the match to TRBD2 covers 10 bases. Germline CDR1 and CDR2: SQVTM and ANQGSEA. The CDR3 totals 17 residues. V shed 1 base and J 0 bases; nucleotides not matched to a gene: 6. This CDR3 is CSVEGLAGVRSYNEQFF. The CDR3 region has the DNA TGCAGCGTTGAAGGCCTAGCGGGGGTCCGCTCCTACAATGAGCAGTTCTTC.

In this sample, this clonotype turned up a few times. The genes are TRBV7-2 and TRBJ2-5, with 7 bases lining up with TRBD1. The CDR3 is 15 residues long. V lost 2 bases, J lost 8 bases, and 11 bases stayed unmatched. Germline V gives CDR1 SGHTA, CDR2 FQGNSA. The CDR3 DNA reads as TGTGCCAGCAGCTTAAGGGGGCTAGCAAGAGATACCCAGTACTTC. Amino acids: CASSLRGLARDTQYF. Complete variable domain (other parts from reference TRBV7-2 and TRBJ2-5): GAGVSQSPSNKVTEKGKDVELRCDPISGHTALYWYRQSLGQGLEFLIYFQGNSAPDKSGLPSDRFSAERTGGSVSTLTIQRTQQEDSAVYLCASSLRGLARDTQYFGPGTRLLVL.

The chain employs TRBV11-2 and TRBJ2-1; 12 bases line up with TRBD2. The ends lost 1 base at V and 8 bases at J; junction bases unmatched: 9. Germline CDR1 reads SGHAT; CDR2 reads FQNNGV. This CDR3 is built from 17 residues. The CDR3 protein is CASSLVFLAGGSYEQFF. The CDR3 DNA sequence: TGTGCCAGCAGCTTAGTATTCCTAGCGGGGGGGTCGTATGAGCAGTTCTTC.

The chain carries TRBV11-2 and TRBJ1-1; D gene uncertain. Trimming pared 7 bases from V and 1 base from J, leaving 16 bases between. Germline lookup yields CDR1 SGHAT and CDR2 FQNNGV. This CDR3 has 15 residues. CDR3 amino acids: CASTDSPLQNTEAFF. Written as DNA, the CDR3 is TGTGCCAGCACCGATTCACCGTTACAGAACACTGAAGCTTTCTTT.

Here the CDR3 DNA reads TGTGCCAGCAGTGGGACTCGGAGCTCCTACGAGCAGTACTTC. It yields the protein CASSGTRSSYEQYF. The chain couples TRBV2 to TRBJ2-7; possibly TRBD2 for D (5 bases). The V end was cut by 4 bases, the J end by 0 bases, with 10 bases between. CDR3 length: 14 residues. Germline V CDR1 and CDR2: SNHLY, FYNNEI.

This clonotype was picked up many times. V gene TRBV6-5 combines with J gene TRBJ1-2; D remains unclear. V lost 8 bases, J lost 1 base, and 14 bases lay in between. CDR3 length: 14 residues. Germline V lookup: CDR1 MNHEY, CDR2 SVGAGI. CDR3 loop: CASSLDTNNYGYTF. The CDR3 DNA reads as TGTGCCAGCTCCCTAGACACCAATAACTATGGCTACACCTTC.

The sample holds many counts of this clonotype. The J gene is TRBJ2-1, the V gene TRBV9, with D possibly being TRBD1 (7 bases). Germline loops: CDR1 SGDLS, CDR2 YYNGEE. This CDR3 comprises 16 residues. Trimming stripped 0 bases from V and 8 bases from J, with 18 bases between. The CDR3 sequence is CASSVAGGQPGDEQFF. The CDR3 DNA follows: TGTGCCAGCAGCGTAGCCGGGGGACAGCCCGGAGATGAGCAGTTCTTC.

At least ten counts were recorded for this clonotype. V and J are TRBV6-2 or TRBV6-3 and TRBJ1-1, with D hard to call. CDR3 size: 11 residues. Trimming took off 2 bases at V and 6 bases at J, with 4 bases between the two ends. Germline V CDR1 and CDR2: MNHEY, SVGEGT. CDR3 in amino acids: CASSYPAEAFF. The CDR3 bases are TGTGCCAGCAGTTACCCCGCTGAAGCTTTCTTT.

The CDR3 loop is CASSLIPRLELDIQYF. DNA of the CDR3: TGTGCCAGCAGCTTAATCCCTCGACTAGAATTAGACATTCAGTACTTC. The V and J genes are TRBV7-2 and TRBJ2-4, with TRBD2 as a possible D gene (6 bases). The CDR3 has 16 residues. Germline V gene data show CDR1 as SGHTA and CDR2 as FQGNSA. With 2 bases removed from V and 8 bases from J, the gap between germline ends came to 19 bases.

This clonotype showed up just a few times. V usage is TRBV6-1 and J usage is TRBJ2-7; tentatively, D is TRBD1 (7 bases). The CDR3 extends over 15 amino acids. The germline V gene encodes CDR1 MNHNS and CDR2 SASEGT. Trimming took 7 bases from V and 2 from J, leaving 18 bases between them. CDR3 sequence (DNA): TGTGCCAGCAACACCCGGGGGCAGGGGGCCTACGAGCAGTACTTC. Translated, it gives CASNTRGQGAYEQYF.